These 14 T cell receptor beta chains were sequenced from one sample in a study of blood T cell repertoires in COVID-19. Libraries were prepared by immunoSEQ multiplex PCR; TCRdb keeps only in-frame clonotypes and omits some of them. The sample shows 250,000 or so clones, around 81% of them seen only once. Sequenced: peripheral blood. The receptors here all came from a man younger than 45 who had recovered from COVID-19.

This rearrangement joins TRBV19 to TRBJ1-5; 9 nucleotides align to TRBD1. Trimming removed 5 bases from V and 4 bases from J; junction bases left unmatched: 6. The germline gives CDR1 LNHDA, CDR2 SQIVND (reference sequence). The CDR3 loop spans 15 amino acids. The CDR3 sequence: CASSETGGRNQPQHF. The CDR3 nucleotides read TGTGCCAGTAGTGAGACAGGGGGACGAAATCAGCCCCAGCATTTT.

V usage is TRBV5-1 and J usage is TRBJ2-1; 7 positions agree with TRBD2. V shed 3 bases, J shed 8 bases, and the junction held 8 bases outside the gene matches. The CDR3 totals 14 residues. Germline CDR1 is SGHRS and CDR2 is YFSETQ. The CDR3 region has the DNA TGCGCCAGCAGCTGGACTAGTTTCACGGATGAGCAGTTCTTC. It translates to CASSWTSFTDEQFF.

This clone has just one count. This sequence joins TRBV10-2 and TRBJ2-3, with D maybe TRBD1 (6 bases). Germline lookup yields CDR1 WSHSY and CDR2 SAAADI. The CDR3 length is 12 residues. V was shortened by 2 bases and J by 6 bases, with 6 bases between the two germline ends. CDR3 sequence: CASSEQGDTQYF. The CDR3 DNA follows: TGCGCCAGCAGTGAGCAGGGGGATACGCAGTATTTT.

V gene TRBV5-5 combines with J gene TRBJ2-1; 14 bases are a match to TRBD2. Germline V gives CDR1 SGHKS, CDR2 YYEKEE (reference sequence). J lost 3 bases, V lost 6 bases, and 11 bases had no gene match. The CDR3 spans 18 residues. The CDR3 DNA reads TGTGCCAGCACCCTCGGACTAGCGGGGGGTCCAAACTACAATGAGCAGTTCTTC. It codes for CASTLGLAGGPNYNEQFF.

This chain connects TRBV5-5 to TRBJ2-5, with 9 bases that match TRBD1. With V trimmed by 6 bases and J by 4 bases, 7 bases remained unmatched. The V gene's germline CDR1 is SGHKS and CDR2 YYEKEE (reference sequence). The CDR3 extends over 14 amino acids. This CDR3 reads CASNPGQGPETQYF. Here the CDR3 DNA reads TGTGCCAGCAACCCGGGACAGGGCCCAGAGACCCAGTACTTC.

The rearrangement uses TRBV5-1 and TRBJ1-1; 10 bases are a match to TRBD1. V lost 5 bases to trimming and J lost 3 bases; unmatched junction nucleotides: 7. CDR1 and CDR2 from the germline V gene are SGHRS and YFSETQ. The CDR3 length is 15 residues. For the CDR3, the DNA is TGCGCCAGCAGTACGTGGACAGGGGGGGACACTGAAGCTTTCTTT. Its protein product is CASSTWTGGDTEAFF.

Concerning this clone: Different DNA sequences within this sample yield the same CDR3. The chain's CDR3 is CASSLQGARGYTF. CDR3 bases: TGCGCCAGCAGCCTACAGGGGGCACGGGGCTACACCTTC. This chain connects TRBV5-1 to TRBJ1-2, with 9 bases matching TRBD1. This CDR3 is 13 amino acids long. Germline CDR1 reads SGHRS; CDR2 reads YFSETQ. Trimming took 4 bases from V and 8 from J; bases not matched to a gene: 6.

This clone appeared a few times. The chain recombines TRBV7-3 with TRBJ2-5; TRBD1 agrees at 12 bases. J lost 5 bases, V lost 4 bases, and 8 bases had no gene match. This CDR3 contains 16 residues. Germline lookup yields CDR1 SGHTA and CDR2 FQGTGA. The CDR3 bases are TGTGCCAGCAGCTCATCCGGGACAGGGGGCGGGGAGACCCAGTACTTC. Residues: CASSSSGTGGGETQYF.

The V call is TRBV7-8, the J call TRBJ2-5; 9 positions agree with TRBD2. J gave up 9 bases and V 7 bases, and 21 bases lay outside the gene matches. Germline loops: CDR1 SGHVS, CDR2 FQNEAQ. The CDR3 runs 17 residues. The CDR3 coding sequence is TGTGCCAGCACTTCAGAGTGGCGGACTAGCGCCCTCCGGGCCCAGTACTTC. This translates into CASTSEWRTSALRAQYF. The variable domain in full, with the rest retrieved from reference TRBV7-8 and TRBJ2-5, is GAGVSQSPRYKVAKRGQDVALRCDPISGHVSLFWYQQALGQGPEFLTYFQNEAQLDKSGLPSDRFFAERPEGSVSTLKIQRTQQEDSAVYLCASTSEWRTSALRAQYFGPGTRLLVL.

The chain carries TRBV11-2 and TRBJ2-4, with TRBD2 matching 10 bases. Unmatched junction bases numbered 11, after V lost 5 bases and J lost 1 base. CDR3 size: 18 residues. The germline CDR1 and CDR2 sequences are SGHAT and FQNNGV. The CDR3 DNA reads as TGTGCCAGCAGCCTCTACCCCTTACTAGCGGGGGCCAAAAACATTCAGTACTTC. This encodes CASSLYPLLAGAKNIQYF.

This clone has a handful of counts. The chain couples TRBV6-6 to TRBJ1-5; D is undetermined. CDR1 and CDR2 from the germline V gene are MNHNY and SVGAGI (reference sequence). Trimming removed 9 bases at V and 5 bases at J, with 17 bases between. The CDR3 length is 14 residues. CDR3 in DNA: TGTGCCAGTGTGCTAGCGATGGCAGATCAGCCCCAGCATTTT. It translates to CASVLAMADQPQHF.

The V and J genes are TRBV7-9 and TRBJ2-6; possibly TRBD1 for D (5 bases). Germline-derived CDR1 and CDR2 are SEHNR and FQNEAQ (reference sequence). The V gene lost 1 base and the J gene lost 0 bases, with 10 bases spanning the gap. The length of the CDR3 is 17 residues. CDR3 protein: CASSLVRTNSGANVLTF. CDR3 nucleotide sequence: TGTGCCAGCAGCTTAGTTAGGACAAACTCTGGGGCCAACGTCCTGACTTTC.

This clone was observed a single time. V is TRBV7-2 and J is TRBJ2-1; 8 positions match TRBD2. Germline loops: CDR1 SGHTA, CDR2 FQGNSA. CDR3 length equals 15 residues. With V trimmed by 4 bases and J by 8 bases, 10 bases remained unmatched. The CDR3: CASSWPGRGVHEQFF. CDR3 nucleotide sequence: TGTGCCAGCAGCTGGCCGGGGCGGGGGGTCCATGAGCAGTTCTTC.

J is TRBJ2-5 and V is TRBV3-1 (or the pseudogene TRBV3-2); possible D gene TRBD2, 6 bases. The germline CDR1 and CDR2 sequences are LGHDT and YNNKEL (reference sequence). V lost 4 bases and J 5 bases, leaving 14 bases between the germline ends. The CDR3 has 14 amino acids. The DNA of the CDR3 is TGTGCCAGCAGCCCTGAGACTAGTCGGGAGACCCAGTACTTC. Its protein is CASSPETSRETQYF.